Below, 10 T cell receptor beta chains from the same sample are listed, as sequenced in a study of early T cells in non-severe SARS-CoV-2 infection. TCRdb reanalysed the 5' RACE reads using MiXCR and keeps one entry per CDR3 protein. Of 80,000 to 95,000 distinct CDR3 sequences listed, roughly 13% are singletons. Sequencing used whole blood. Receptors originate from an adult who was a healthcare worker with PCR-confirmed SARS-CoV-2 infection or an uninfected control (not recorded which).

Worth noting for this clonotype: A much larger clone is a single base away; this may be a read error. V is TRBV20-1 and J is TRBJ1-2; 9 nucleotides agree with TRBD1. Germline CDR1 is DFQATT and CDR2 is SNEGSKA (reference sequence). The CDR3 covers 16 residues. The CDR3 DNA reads TGCAGTGCTGGAGACTGGACAGGGGCCGAAGCCTATGGCTACACCTTC. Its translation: CSAGDWTGAEAYGYTF.

Here the CDR3 reads CASSSQLRDRGLGKMNTEAFF. The CDR3 nucleotides are TGTGCCAGCAGCTCCCAACTGAGGGACAGGGGGCTCGGAAAAATGAACACTGAAGCTTTCTTT. The chain carries TRBV7-8 and TRBJ1-1, with TRBD1 matching 12 bases. The CDR3 is 21 residues long. The germline CDR1 and CDR2 sequences are SGHVS and FQNEAQ. V lost 4 bases and J lost 0; bases outside the gene matches: 18.

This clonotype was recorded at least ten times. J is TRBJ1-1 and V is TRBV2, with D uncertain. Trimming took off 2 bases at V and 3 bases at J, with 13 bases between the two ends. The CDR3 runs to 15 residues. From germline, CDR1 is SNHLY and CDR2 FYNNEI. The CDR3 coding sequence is TGTGCCAGCAGTGAATCTCTTTGGGAGGACACTGAAGCTTTCTTT. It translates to CASSESLWEDTEAFF.

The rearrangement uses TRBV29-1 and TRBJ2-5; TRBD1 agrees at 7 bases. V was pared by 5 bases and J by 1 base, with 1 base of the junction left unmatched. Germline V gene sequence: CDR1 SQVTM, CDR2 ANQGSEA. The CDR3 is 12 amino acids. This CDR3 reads CSVRTGQETQYF. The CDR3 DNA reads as TGCAGCGTTCGGACAGGCCAAGAGACCCAGTACTTC.

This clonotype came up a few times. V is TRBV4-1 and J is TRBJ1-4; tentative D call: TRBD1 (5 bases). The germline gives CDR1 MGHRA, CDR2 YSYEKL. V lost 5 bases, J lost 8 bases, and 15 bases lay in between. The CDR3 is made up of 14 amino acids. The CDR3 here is CASSYRDFQEKLFF. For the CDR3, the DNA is TGCGCCAGCAGCTACCGGGACTTCCAAGAAAAACTGTTTTTT.

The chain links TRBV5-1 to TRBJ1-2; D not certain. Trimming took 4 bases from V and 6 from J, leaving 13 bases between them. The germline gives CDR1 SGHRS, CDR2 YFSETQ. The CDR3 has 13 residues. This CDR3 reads CASSRPADDGYTF. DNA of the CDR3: TGCGCCAGCAGCCGGCCGGCGGACGATGGCTACACCTTC.

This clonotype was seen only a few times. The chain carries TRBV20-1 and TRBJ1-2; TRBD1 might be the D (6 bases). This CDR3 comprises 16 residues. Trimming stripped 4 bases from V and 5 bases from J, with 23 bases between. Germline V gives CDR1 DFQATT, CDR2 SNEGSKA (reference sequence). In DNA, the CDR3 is TGCAGTGCTAAACCCCAAGGCGTGTGGGGGCGGTATGGCTACACCTTC. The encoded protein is CSAKPQGVWGRYGYTF.

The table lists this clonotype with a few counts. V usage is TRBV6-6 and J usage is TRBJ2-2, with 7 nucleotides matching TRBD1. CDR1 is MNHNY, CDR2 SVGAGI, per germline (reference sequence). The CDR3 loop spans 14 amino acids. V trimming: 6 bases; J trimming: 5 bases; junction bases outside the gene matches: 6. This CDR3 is CASRITGVTGELFF. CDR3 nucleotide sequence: TGTGCCAGCAGGATAACAGGGGTGACCGGGGAGCTGTTTTTT.

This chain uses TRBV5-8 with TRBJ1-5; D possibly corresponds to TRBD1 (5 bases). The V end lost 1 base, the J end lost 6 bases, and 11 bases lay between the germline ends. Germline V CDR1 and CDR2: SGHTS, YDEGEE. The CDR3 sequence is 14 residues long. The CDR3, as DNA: TGTGCCAGCAGCTTGTTTCAGGGTGGTCAGCCCCAGCATTTT. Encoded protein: CASSLFQGGQPQHF.

The DNA for the CDR3 is TGTGCCAGCAGTCCCCGCGGGAGCGAGCAGTACTTC. It is translated as CASSPRGSEQYF. The chain employs TRBV2 and TRBJ2-7; 7 positions agree with TRBD2. This CDR3 is 12 amino acids long. The germline V gene has CDR1 SNHLY and CDR2 FYNNEI. Germline trimming cut 5 bases from V and 6 bases from J; bases unmatched to any gene: 4.